This T cell receptor beta chain originates from a study of shared clonotypes between healthy human individuals. From CD4+ cells came CD45RA+ naive and CD45RA-negative memory subsets. The CDR3 sequence is 13 residues long. CDR1 and CDR2 (germline): GTSNPN, SVGIG (reference sequence). J gave up 5 bases and V 3 bases, and 6 bases lay outside the gene matches. Study-level points and caveats: Only blood was sampled, and tissue TCR repertoires likely differ from blood ones.

About this clone: Its antigen is unidentified.

Repertoires were generated with immunoSEQ multiplex PCR, while TCRdb's copy carries only in-frame clones and drops some. The sample lists some 900,000 clones, 76% occurring once. This clonotype was obtained from a man between 18 and 35 years old in good health. The V gene is TRBV30, the J gene TRBJ2-5; 7 bases are a match to TRBD2. The material sequenced was memory CD4+ T cells sorted from blood. The subset was: CD45RA-negative fraction. The CDR3 DNA is TGTGCCTGGAGGGGGCGGGAGCGTGAGACCCAGTACTTC. This encodes CAWRGRERETQYF.